This is a list of T cell receptor beta chains from one sample in a study of T cell responses to AZD1222 COVID-19 vaccine. This table comes from immunoSEQ multiplex PCR, and its TCRdb copy is limited to in-frame clones, with some not included. The sample carries more than 150,000 clones, more than 75% recorded once. Sequencing was performed on peripheral blood, taken 28 days after the second AZD1222 dose. The receptors were gathered from an adult who received the AZD1222 COVID-19 vaccine. CDR3s include the opening cysteine and the closing phenylalanine or tryptophan. Fields, in order: CDR3 protein, CDR3 DNA, D gene, J gene, V gene, clone size. A D gene is named only where the DNA matches it firmly. Part of the rows lack a size; the others show once, few, many or a class for expanded clones.

cdr3_aa: CASSKPGLFGSYEQYF
cdr3_nt: TGTGCCAGTAGTAAACCCGGACTCTTTGGTAGCTACGAGCAGTACTTC
d_call: .
j_call: TRBJ2-7
v_call: TRBV19
clone_size: once

cdr3_aa: CASSPDRGGIQYF
cdr3_nt: TGTGCCAGCAGCCCGGACAGGGGGGGCATTCAGTACTTC
d_call: TRBD1
j_call: TRBJ2-4
v_call: TRBV7-2
clone_size: .

cdr3_aa: CASSVDGRTNEKLFF
cdr3_nt: TGTGCCAGCAGCGTAGATGGCAGAACCAATGAAAAACTGTTTTTT
d_call: .
j_call: TRBJ1-4
v_call: TRBV9
clone_size: .

cdr3_aa: CASGSGNQPQHF
cdr3_nt: TGTGCTAGTGGTTCAGGAAATCAGCCCCAGCATTTT
d_call: .
j_call: TRBJ1-5
v_call: TRBV12-5
clone_size: .

cdr3_aa: CASSKVEISGPTDTQYF
cdr3_nt: TGTGCCAGCAGCAAAGTGGAAATTAGCGGACCCACAGATACGCAGTATTTT
d_call: .
j_call: TRBJ2-3
v_call: TRBV21-1
clone_size: .

cdr3_aa: CASSVADTPPNEQYF
cdr3_nt: TGTGCCAGCAGCGTAGCCGATACCCCCCCCAACGAGCAGTACTTC
d_call: .
j_call: TRBJ2-7
v_call: TRBV9
clone_size: .

cdr3_aa: CASSYDHSIAKNIQYF
cdr3_nt: TGTGCCAGCAGTTACGATCACAGCATAGCCAAAAACATTCAGTACTTC
d_call: .
j_call: TRBJ2-4
v_call: TRBV6-5
clone_size: .

cdr3_aa: CASSLDLGPGENTEAFF
cdr3_nt: TGTGCCAGCAGCTTAGATCTGGGGCCAGGGGAGAACACTGAAGCTTTCTTT
d_call: .
j_call: TRBJ1-1
v_call: TRBV11-2
clone_size: .

cdr3_aa: CASSLSAGANEQFF
cdr3_nt: TGTGCCAGCAGCTTATCGGCGGGAGCGAATGAGCAGTTCTTC
d_call: TRBD2
j_call: TRBJ2-1
v_call: TRBV4-2
clone_size: .

cdr3_aa: CASSQKLAGWDEQFF
cdr3_nt: TGTGCCAGCAGCCAAAAACTAGCGGGGTGGGATGAGCAGTTCTTC
d_call: TRBD2
j_call: TRBJ2-1
v_call: TRBV14
clone_size: .

cdr3_aa: CASSPKRGGTDTQYF
cdr3_nt: TGTGCCAGCAGTCCGAAGCGGGGGGGCACAGATACGCAGTATTTT
d_call: TRBD2
j_call: TRBJ2-3
v_call: TRBV7-8
clone_size: once

cdr3_aa: CASSLTQGAGELFF
cdr3_nt: TGTGCCAGCAGCTTAACGCAGGGGGCCGGGGAGCTGTTTTTT
d_call: TRBD1
j_call: TRBJ2-2
v_call: TRBV7-3
clone_size: .

cdr3_aa: CASSLAVTGGAYNSPLHF
cdr3_nt: TGTGCCAGCAGCTTAGCGGTGACAGGGGGGGCCTATAATTCACCCCTCCACTTT
d_call: TRBD1
j_call: TRBJ1-6
v_call: TRBV7-2
clone_size: .

cdr3_aa: CASSYNPGSTGYEQYF
cdr3_nt: TGTGCCAGCAGTTACAACCCCGGATCTACGGGGTACGAGCAGTACTTC
d_call: .
j_call: TRBJ2-7
v_call: TRBV6-2/TRBV6-3
clone_size: .

cdr3_aa: CASSFPFGQPQHF
cdr3_nt: TGTGCCAGCAGCTTCCCGTTTGGTCAGCCCCAGCATTTT
d_call: .
j_call: TRBJ1-5
v_call: TRBV5-4
clone_size: .

cdr3_aa: CASSPTERNTEAFF
cdr3_nt: TGTGCCAGCTCACCAACAGAGAGGAACACTGAAGCTTTCTTT
d_call: .
j_call: TRBJ1-1
v_call: TRBV18
clone_size: few

cdr3_aa: CSASLQSSYNEQFF
cdr3_nt: TGCAGTGCTAGTCTTCAAAGCTCCTACAATGAGCAGTTCTTC
d_call: .
j_call: TRBJ2-1
v_call: TRBV20-1
clone_size: .

cdr3_aa: CASSLAGTSGFYEQYF
cdr3_nt: TGTGCCAGCAGCTTGGCCGGGACTAGCGGGTTCTACGAGCAGTACTTC
d_call: TRBD2
j_call: TRBJ2-7
v_call: TRBV5-4
clone_size: .

cdr3_aa: CASSYTPGRGWEQYF
cdr3_nt: TGTGCCAGCAGCTACACCCCAGGGCGGGGTTGGGAGCAGTACTTC
d_call: .
j_call: TRBJ2-7
v_call: TRBV7-2
clone_size: once

cdr3_aa: CASRPGRGETQYF
cdr3_nt: TGTGCCAGCAGGCCGGGCCGGGGAGAGACCCAGTACTTC
d_call: .
j_call: TRBJ2-5
v_call: TRBV27
clone_size: .

cdr3_aa: CASSLTGPPYGYTF
cdr3_nt: TGTGCCAGCAGTTTAACAGGTCCCCCATATGGCTACACCTTC
d_call: .
j_call: TRBJ1-2
v_call: TRBV28
clone_size: .

cdr3_aa: CASSLGGVGDQETQYF
cdr3_nt: TGTGCCAGCAGCTTAGGAGGGGTGGGGGATCAAGAGACCCAGTACTTC
d_call: .
j_call: TRBJ2-5
v_call: TRBV7-2
clone_size: .

cdr3_aa: CASSLDGGLNTEAFF
cdr3_nt: TGCGCCAGCAGCTTGGACGGGGGCCTGAACACTGAAGCTTTCTTT
d_call: .
j_call: TRBJ1-1
v_call: TRBV5-1
clone_size: once

cdr3_aa: CASITSGGSAYEQYF
cdr3_nt: TGTGCCAGCATCACGTCTGGTGGCTCGGCCTATGAGCAGTACTTC
d_call: .
j_call: TRBJ2-7
v_call: TRBV5-8
clone_size: .

cdr3_aa: CATSDFGRGGGYNEQFF
cdr3_nt: TGTGCCACCAGTGATTTTGGGCGGGGAGGTGGGTACAATGAGCAGTTCTTC
d_call: .
j_call: TRBJ2-1
v_call: TRBV24-1
clone_size: .

cdr3_aa: CATTEGSSYEQYF
cdr3_nt: TGTGCGACGACGGAGGGGTCGTCCTACGAGCAGTACTTC
d_call: .
j_call: TRBJ2-7
v_call: TRBV19
clone_size: .

cdr3_aa: CSASANRDYFEQYF
cdr3_nt: TGCAGTGCTAGTGCGAACAGGGACTACTTCGAGCAGTACTTC
d_call: .
j_call: TRBJ2-7
v_call: TRBV20-1
clone_size: .

cdr3_aa: CASSLGTGVQPQHF
cdr3_nt: TGTGCCAGCAGCTTAGGGACAGGGGTTCAGCCCCAGCATTTT
d_call: TRBD1
j_call: TRBJ1-5
v_call: TRBV7-2
clone_size: few

cdr3_aa: CASRPDRGQADTQYF
cdr3_nt: TGTGCCAGCAGACCGGACAGGGGGCAAGCAGATACGCAGTATTTT
d_call: TRBD1
j_call: TRBJ2-3
v_call: TRBV7-2
clone_size: .

cdr3_aa: CASSAGQFLTGANVLTF
cdr3_nt: TGTGCCAGCAGTGCGGGACAGTTTTTAACCGGGGCCAACGTCCTGACTTTC
d_call: .
j_call: TRBJ2-6
v_call: TRBV28
clone_size: .

cdr3_aa: CASRTGERTEAFF
cdr3_nt: TGTGCCAGCAGGACAGGCGAACGGACTGAAGCTTTCTTT
d_call: .
j_call: TRBJ1-1
v_call: TRBV12-3/TRBV12-4
clone_size: .

cdr3_aa: CATRGTELREQYF
cdr3_nt: TGTGCCACCCGGGGGACAGAGCTACGAGAGCAGTACTTC
d_call: .
j_call: TRBJ2-7
v_call: TRBV2
clone_size: few

cdr3_aa: CASSQEGQGPGLAGVPEQYF
cdr3_nt: TGTGCCAGCAGCCAAGAAGGGCAGGGGCCAGGACTAGCGGGAGTACCCGAGCAGTACTTC
d_call: TRBD2
j_call: TRBJ2-7
v_call: TRBV3-1/TRBV3-2
clone_size: .

cdr3_aa: CASSPRQGRDEKLFF
cdr3_nt: TGTGCCAGCTCACCTCGACAGGGGAGGGATGAAAAACTGTTTTTT
d_call: TRBD1
j_call: TRBJ1-4
v_call: TRBV18
clone_size: .

cdr3_aa: CASSPIGAENTGELFF
cdr3_nt: TGCGCCAGCAGCCCCATCGGAGCGGAGAACACCGGGGAGCTGTTTTTT
d_call: .
j_call: TRBJ2-2
v_call: TRBV4-1
clone_size: .

cdr3_aa: CASSEAPDRDF
cdr3_nt: TGTGCCAGCAGTGAAGCGCCGGACAGGGATTTT
d_call: TRBD1
j_call: TRBJ1-5
v_call: TRBV6-1
clone_size: .

cdr3_aa: CASSSGLAGANEQFF
cdr3_nt: TGTGCCAGCAGCTCGGGACTAGCGGGAGCGAATGAGCAGTTCTTC
d_call: TRBD2
j_call: TRBJ2-1
v_call: TRBV7-3
clone_size: once

cdr3_aa: CASSLDPGETEAFF
cdr3_nt: TGTGCCAGCAGCTTAGACCCAGGGGAGACTGAAGCTTTCTTT
d_call: .
j_call: TRBJ1-1
v_call: TRBV7-3
clone_size: .

cdr3_aa: CASSQDLMGQGRVAGGPGNEQFF
cdr3_nt: TGTGCCAGCAGCCAAGATCTTATGGGACAGGGAAGGGTGGCGGGAGGGCCTGGGAATGAGCAGTTCTTC
d_call: .
j_call: TRBJ2-1
v_call: TRBV4-2
clone_size: .

cdr3_aa: CASSYTGQGSTDTQYF
cdr3_nt: TGTGCCAGCAGTTACACGGGACAGGGGAGCACAGATACGCAGTATTTT
d_call: TRBD1
j_call: TRBJ2-3
v_call: TRBV6-2/TRBV6-3
clone_size: .

cdr3_aa: CASSGTPGAYGNTIYF
cdr3_nt: TGTGCCAGCAGCGGGACGCCAGGGGCGTATGGAAACACCATATATTTT
d_call: .
j_call: TRBJ1-3
v_call: TRBV9
clone_size: .

cdr3_aa: CAWTRSSYEQYF
cdr3_nt: TGTGCCTGGACTAGGAGCTCCTACGAGCAGTACTTC
d_call: .
j_call: TRBJ2-7
v_call: TRBV30
clone_size: .

cdr3_aa: CASSDPQLAGESYEQYF
cdr3_nt: TGTGCCAGCAGTGATCCCCAGCTAGCGGGGGAATCCTACGAGCAGTACTTC
d_call: TRBD2
j_call: TRBJ2-7
v_call: TRBV2
clone_size: .

cdr3_aa: CASSLGPTSGSADTQYF
cdr3_nt: TGTGCCAGCAGCTTAGGCCCAACTAGCGGGAGCGCAGATACGCAGTATTTT
d_call: TRBD2
j_call: TRBJ2-3
v_call: TRBV13
clone_size: .

cdr3_aa: CASSYYPRGLAGEGETQYF
cdr3_nt: TGTGCCAGCAGTTACTATCCCCGGGGACTAGCGGGAGAAGGAGAGACCCAGTACTTC
d_call: TRBD2
j_call: TRBJ2-5
v_call: TRBV7-3
clone_size: .